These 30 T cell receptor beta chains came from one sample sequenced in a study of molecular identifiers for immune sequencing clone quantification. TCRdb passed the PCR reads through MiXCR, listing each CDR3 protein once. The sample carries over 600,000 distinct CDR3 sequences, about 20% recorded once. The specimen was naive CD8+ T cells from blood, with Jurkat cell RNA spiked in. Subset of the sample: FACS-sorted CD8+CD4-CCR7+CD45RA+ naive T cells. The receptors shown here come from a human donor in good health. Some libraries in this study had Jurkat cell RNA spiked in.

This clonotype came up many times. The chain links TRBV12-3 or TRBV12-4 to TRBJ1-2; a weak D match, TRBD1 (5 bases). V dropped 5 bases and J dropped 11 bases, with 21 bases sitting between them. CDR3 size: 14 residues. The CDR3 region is CASSQPGRSNAYTF. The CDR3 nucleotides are TGTGCCAGCAGTCAACCAGGGCGATCGAATGCTTACACCTTC.

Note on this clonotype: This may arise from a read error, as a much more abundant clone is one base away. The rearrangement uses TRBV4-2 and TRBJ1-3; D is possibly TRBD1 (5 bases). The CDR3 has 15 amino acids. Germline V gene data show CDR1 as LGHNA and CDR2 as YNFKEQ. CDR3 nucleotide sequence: TGTGCCAGCAGCCCCCCCAGGGCGTCTGGAAGCACCATATATTTT. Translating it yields CASSPPRASGSTIYF.

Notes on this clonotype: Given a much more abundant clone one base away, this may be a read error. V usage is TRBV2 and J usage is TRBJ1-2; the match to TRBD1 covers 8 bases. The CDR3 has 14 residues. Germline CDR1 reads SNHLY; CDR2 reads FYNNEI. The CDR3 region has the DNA TGTGCCAGCAGTGAAATGAACAGGGGGGATGGCTGCACCTTC. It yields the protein CASSEMNRGDGCTF.

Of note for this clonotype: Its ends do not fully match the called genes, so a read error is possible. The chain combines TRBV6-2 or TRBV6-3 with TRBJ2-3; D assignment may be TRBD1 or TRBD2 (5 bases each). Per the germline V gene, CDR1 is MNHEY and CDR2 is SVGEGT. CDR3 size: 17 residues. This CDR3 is CASLQMDSTRGRDTRYF. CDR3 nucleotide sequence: TGTGCCAGTCTCCAGATGGACTCCACTAGGGGAAGGGATACGCGGTACTTT.

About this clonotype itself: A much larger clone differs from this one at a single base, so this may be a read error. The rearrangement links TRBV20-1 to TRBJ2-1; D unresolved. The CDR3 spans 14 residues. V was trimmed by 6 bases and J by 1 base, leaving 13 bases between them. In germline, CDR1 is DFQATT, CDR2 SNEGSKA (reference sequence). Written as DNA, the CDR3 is TGCAGTGCCCCGGAATGGGTATCCTACAATGAGCAGTTCTTC. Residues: CSAPEWVSYNEQFF.

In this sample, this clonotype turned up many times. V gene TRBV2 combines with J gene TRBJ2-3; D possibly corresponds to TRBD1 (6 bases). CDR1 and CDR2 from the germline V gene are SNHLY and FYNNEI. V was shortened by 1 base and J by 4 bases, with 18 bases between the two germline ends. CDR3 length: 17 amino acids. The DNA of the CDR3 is TGTGCCAGCAGTGAAGGACAGGCCTTACTGTTTGCAGATACGCAGTATTTT. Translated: CASSEGQALLFADTQYF.

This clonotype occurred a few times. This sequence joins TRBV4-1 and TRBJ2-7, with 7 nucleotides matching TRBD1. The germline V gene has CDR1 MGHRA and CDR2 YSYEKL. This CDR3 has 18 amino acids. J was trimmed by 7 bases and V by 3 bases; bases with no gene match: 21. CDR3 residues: CASSQNPPGTVLPGEQYF. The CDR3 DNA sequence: TGCGCCAGCAGCCAGAACCCCCCCGGGACAGTCCTCCCGGGGGAGCAGTACTTC.

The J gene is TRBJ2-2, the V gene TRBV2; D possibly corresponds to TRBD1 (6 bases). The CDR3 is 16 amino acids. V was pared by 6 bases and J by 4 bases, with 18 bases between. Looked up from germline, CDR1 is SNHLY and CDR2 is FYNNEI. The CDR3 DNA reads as TGTGCCAGCAGGCCTACAGGGTTTGGGGGCACCGGGGAGCTGTTTTTT. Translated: CASRPTGFGGTGELFF.

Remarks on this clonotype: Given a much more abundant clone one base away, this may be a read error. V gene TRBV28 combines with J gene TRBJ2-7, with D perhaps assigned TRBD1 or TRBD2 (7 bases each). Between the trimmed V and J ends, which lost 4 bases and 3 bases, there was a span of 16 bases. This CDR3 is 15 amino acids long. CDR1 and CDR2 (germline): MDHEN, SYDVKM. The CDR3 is CASSSRRGGSYEQYF. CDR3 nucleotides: TGTGCCAGCAGTTCCCGCAGGGGGGGAAGCTACGAGCAGTACTTC.

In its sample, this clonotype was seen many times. CDR3 residues: CASSLTMGREQYF. For the CDR3, the DNA is TGTGCCAGCAGCTTAACGATGGGGCGCGAGCAGTACTTC. The chain couples TRBV7-3 to TRBJ2-7, with D perhaps matching TRBD1 (5 bases). This CDR3 has 13 residues. V was cut by 0 bases and J by 6 bases, with 9 bases left in between. Per the germline V gene, CDR1 is SGHTA and CDR2 is FQGTGA.

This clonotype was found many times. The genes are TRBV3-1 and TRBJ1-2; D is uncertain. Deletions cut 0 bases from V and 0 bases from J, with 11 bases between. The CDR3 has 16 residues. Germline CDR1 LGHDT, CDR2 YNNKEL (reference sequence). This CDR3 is CASSQDYHPTNYGYTF. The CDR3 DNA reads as TGTGCCAGCAGCCAAGATTACCACCCTACTAACTATGGCTACACCTTC.

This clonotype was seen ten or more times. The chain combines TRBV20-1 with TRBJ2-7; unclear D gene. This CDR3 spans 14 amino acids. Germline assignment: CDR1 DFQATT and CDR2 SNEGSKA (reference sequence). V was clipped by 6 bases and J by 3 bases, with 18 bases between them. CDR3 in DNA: TGCAGTGCCCCCCCGGACGGCTTTCTCTACGAGCAGTACTTC. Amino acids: CSAPPDGFLYEQYF.

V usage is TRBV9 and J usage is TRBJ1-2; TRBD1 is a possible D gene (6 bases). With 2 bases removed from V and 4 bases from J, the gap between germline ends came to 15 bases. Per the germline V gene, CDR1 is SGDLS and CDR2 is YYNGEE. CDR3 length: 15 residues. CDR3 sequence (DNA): TGTGCCAGCAGCGTTGGGGGGCGCCAGGGCTATGGCTACACCTTC. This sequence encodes CASSVGGRQGYGYTF.

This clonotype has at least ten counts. The CDR3 is CASSQRQEAFF. In DNA form, the CDR3 reads TGTGCCAGCAGCCAAAGACAGGAAGCTTTCTTT. The chain combines TRBV3-1 with TRBJ1-1; the D gene is possibly TRBD1 (5 bases). CDR3 length: 11 amino acids. Germline CDR1 reads LGHDT; CDR2 reads YNNKEL (reference sequence). The V end lost 2 bases, the J end lost 8 bases, and 6 bases lay between the germline ends.

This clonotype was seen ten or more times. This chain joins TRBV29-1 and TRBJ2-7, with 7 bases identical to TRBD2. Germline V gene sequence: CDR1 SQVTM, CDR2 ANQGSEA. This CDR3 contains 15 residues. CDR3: CRGGGRATKSYEQYF. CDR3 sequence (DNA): TGCAGAGGAGGAGGGAGGGCCACCAAATCCTACGAGCAGTACTTC.

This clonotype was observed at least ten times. CDR3 residues: CASRVTGTDAYEQYF. The CDR3 nucleotides are TGTGCCAGTAGAGTAACCGGGACTGACGCCTACGAGCAGTACTTC. This rearrangement joins TRBV19 to TRBJ2-7; possibly TRBD2 for D (6 bases). V dropped 6 bases and J dropped 2 bases, with 17 bases sitting between them. Germline lookup yields CDR1 LNHDA and CDR2 SQIVND (reference sequence). This CDR3 contains 15 residues.

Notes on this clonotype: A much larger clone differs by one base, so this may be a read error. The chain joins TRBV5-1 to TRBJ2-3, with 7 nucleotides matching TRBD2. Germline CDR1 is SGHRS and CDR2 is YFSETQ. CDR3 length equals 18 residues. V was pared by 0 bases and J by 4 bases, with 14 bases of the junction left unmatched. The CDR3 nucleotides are TGCGCCAGCAGCTTGGCGGGGGGATCGGGGGGATTCGCAGATACGCAGTATTTT. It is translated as CASSLAGGSGGFADTQYF.

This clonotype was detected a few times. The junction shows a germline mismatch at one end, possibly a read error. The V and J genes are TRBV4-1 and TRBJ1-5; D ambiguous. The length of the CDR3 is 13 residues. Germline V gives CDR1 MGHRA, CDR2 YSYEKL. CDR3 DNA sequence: TGCGCCAGCAGCCAGTCTAGCGATCAGCCCCAGCATTTT. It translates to CASSQSSDQPQHF.

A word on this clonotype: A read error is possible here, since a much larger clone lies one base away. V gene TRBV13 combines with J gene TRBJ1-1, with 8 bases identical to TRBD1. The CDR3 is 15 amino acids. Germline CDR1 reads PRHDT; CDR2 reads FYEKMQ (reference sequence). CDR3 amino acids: CANSSLGQGETEAFF. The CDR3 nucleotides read TGTGCCAACAGCTCGCTCGGACAGGGTGAAACTGAAGCTTTCTTT. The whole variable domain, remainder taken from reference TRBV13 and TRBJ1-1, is AAGVIQSPRHLIKEKRETATLKCYPIPRHDTVYWYQQGPGQDPQFLISFYEKMQSDKGSIPDRFSAQQFSDYHSELNMSSLELGDSALYFCANSSLGQGETEAFFGQGTRLTVV.

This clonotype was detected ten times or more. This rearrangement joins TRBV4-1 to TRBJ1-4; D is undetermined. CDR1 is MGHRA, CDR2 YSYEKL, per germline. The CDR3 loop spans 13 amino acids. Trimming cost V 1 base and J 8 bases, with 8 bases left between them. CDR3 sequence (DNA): TGCGCCAGCAGCCAAGGGGTCTTCGAAAAACTGTTTTTT. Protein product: CASSQGVFEKLFF.

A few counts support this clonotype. The CDR3 reads CASSRSGELSENEQFF. The CDR3 DNA reads TGTGCCAGCAGTAGAAGCGGCGAGCTTTCCGAAAATGAGCAGTTCTTC. The chain combines TRBV27 with TRBJ2-1; perhaps TRBD2 as D (5 bases). V was shortened by 5 bases and J by 7 bases, with 21 bases between the two germline ends. Germline V gives CDR1 MNHEY, CDR2 SMNVEV (reference sequence). The CDR3 has 16 amino acids.

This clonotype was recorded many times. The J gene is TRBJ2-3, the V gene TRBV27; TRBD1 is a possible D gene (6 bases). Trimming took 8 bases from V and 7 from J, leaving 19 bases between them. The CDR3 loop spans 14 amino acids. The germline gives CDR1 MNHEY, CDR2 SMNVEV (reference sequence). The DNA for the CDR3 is TGTGCCAGCGCTTATCAGGGGATTGTAAATACGCAGTATTTT. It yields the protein CASAYQGIVNTQYF.

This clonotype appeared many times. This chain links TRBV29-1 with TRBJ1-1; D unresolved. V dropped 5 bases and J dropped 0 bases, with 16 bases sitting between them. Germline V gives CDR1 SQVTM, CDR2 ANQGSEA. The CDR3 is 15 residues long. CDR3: CSVRGREGLNTEAFF. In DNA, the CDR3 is TGCAGCGTTCGCGGCCGGGAAGGATTGAACACTGAAGCTTTCTTT. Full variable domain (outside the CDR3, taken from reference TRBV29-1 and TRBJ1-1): SAVISQKPSRDICQRGTSLTIQCQVDSQVTMMFWYRQQPGQSLTLIATANQGSEATYESGFVIDKFPISRPNLTFSTLTVSNMSPEDSSIYLCSVRGREGLNTEAFFGQGTRLTVV.

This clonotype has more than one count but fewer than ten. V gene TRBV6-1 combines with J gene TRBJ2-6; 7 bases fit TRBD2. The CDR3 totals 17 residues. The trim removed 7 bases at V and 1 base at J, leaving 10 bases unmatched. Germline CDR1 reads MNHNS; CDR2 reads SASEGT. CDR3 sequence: CASKGFGGLSGANVLTF. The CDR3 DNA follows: TGTGCCAGCAAGGGGTTCGGGGGGTTATCTGGGGCCAACGTCCTGACTTTC.

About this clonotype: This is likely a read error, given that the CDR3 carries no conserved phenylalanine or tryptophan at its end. CDR3 loop: CASSQEVGVYEQYL. The CDR3 nucleotides read TGCGCCAGCAGCCAAGAGGTCGGGGTATACGAGCAGTACCTC. V and J are TRBV4-3 and TRBJ2-7; D may be TRBD2 (5 bases). Germline lookup yields CDR1 LGHNA and CDR2 YSLEER. Trimming took off 0 bases at V and 4 bases at J, with 10 bases between the two ends. CDR3 length: 14 amino acids.

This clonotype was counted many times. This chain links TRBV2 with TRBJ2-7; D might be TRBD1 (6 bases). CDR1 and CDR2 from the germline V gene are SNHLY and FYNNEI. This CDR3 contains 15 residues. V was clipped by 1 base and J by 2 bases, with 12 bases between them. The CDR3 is CASSEGPGQPYEQYF. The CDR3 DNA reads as TGTGCCAGCAGTGAAGGCCCCGGACAGCCCTACGAGCAGTACTTC.

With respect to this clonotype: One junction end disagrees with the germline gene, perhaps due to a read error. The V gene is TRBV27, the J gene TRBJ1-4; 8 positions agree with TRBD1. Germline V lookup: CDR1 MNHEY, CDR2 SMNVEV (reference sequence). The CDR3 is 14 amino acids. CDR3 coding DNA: TGTGCCAGCAACGCAGGGGGCCCTAATGAAAAACTGGTTTTT. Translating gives CASNAGGPNEKLVF.

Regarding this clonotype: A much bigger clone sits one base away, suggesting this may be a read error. In DNA, the CDR3 is TGTGCCAGCAGTTTTCGATTGAACATGGATACGCAGTATTTT. Its protein is CASSFRLNMDTQYF. V gene TRBV28 combines with J gene TRBJ2-3, with D hard to call. The CDR3 has 14 amino acids. Germline V gives CDR1 MDHEN, CDR2 SYDVKM. V lost 3 bases to trimming and J lost 6 bases, with 13 bases between them.

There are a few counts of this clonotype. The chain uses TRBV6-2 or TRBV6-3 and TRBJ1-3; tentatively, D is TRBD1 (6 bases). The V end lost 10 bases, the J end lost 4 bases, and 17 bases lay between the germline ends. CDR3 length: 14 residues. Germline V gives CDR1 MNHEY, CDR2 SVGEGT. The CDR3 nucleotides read TGTGCCATCTCGACAGGTGCGGGAGGAAACACCATATATTTT. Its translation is CAISTGAGGNTIYF.

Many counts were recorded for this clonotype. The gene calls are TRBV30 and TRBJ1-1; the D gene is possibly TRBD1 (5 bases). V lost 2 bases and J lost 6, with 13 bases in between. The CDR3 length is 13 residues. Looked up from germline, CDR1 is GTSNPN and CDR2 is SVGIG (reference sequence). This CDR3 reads CAWSYTRGAEAFF. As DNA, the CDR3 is TGTGCCTGGAGTTACACACGGGGGGCTGAAGCTTTCTTT.